This T cell receptor (beta chain) was sequenced for a study of neurological immune-mediated disorders. Points from the study as a whole: The greatest TCR clonal expansion occurred in HTLV-1-associated myelopathy and the least in multiple sclerosis, which fell below healthy controls. The study found no CDR3 amino acid sequences shared by expanded clones across subjects, suggesting private repertoires in all groups.

5'RACE with 10-nucleotide random UMIs produced the cDNA. A single run covered 15-18 subjects with over 170 million TCR-beta sequences. MiXCR, applied by TCRdb to the 5' RACE reads, yields one record per CDR3 protein. This table holds 59,000 or so distinct CDR3 sequences, roughly 13% found once. Remarks on this clonotype: What it recognizes is unknown.

Unmatched junction bases numbered 10, after V lost 5 bases and J lost 1 base. This CDR3 is 17 amino acids long. From germline, CDR1 is SGHAT and CDR2 FQDESV (reference sequence). The material sequenced was PBMCs. The TCR was taken from a woman aged 55-70 years with HTLV-1-associated myelopathy (HAM/TSP). V gene TRBV11-1 combines with J gene TRBJ2-1; 8 nucleotides agree with TRBD2. The CDR3 reads CASSQLLAGGSYNEQFF. The CDR3 DNA reads TGTGCCAGCAGCCAGCTCCTGGCGGGAGGTTCCTACAATGAGCAGTTCTTC.